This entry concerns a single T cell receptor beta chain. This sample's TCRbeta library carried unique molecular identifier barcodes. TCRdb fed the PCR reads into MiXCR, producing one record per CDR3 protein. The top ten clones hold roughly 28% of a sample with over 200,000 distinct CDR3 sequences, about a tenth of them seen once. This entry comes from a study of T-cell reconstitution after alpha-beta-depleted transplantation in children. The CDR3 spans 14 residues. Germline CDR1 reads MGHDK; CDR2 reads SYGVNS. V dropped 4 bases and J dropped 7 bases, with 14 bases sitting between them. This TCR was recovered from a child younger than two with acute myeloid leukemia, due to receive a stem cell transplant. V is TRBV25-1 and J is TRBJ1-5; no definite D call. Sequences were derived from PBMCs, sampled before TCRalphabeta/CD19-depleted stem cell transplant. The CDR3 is CASSALEGFQPQHF. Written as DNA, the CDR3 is TGTGCCAGCAGTGCTCTTGAGGGATTCCAGCCCCAGCATTTT.